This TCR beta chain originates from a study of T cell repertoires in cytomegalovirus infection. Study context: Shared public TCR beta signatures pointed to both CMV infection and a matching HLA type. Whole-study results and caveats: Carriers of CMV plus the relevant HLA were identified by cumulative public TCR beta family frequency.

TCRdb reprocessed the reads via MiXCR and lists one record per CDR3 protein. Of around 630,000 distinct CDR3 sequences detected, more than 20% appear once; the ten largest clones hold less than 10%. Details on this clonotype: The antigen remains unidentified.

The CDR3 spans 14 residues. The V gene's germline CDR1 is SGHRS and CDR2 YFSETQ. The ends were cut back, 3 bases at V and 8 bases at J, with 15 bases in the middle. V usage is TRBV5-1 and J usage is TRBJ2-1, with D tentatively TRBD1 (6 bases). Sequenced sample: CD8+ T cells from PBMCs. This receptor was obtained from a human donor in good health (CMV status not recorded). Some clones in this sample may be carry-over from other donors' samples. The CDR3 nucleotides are TGCGCCAGCAGCTCTACAGGGATTGGCGATGAGCAGTTCTTC. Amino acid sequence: CASSSTGIGDEQFF.